This TCR beta chain was profiled in a study of T-cell reconstitution after alpha-beta-depleted transplantation in children. General study points: When one year had passed after transplant, most T-cell counts and diversity came from newly produced T cells. Approximately two months post-transplant, alpha-beta T cells reportedly originated from several hundred expanded graft clones.

V shed 6 bases, J shed 0 bases, and the junction held 9 bases outside the gene matches. This CDR3 has 18 residues. CDR1 is SEHNR, CDR2 FQNEAQ, per germline (reference sequence). The TCRbeta library incorporated unique molecular identifiers. TCRdb ran MiXCR on the PCR reads and lists one entry per CDR3 protein. Here the sample spans 250,000 or so distinct CDR3 sequences, roughly 8% being singletons. This clonotype has a count of ten or more. Its target is not known. Sequenced here: PBMCs, mostly from graft donor cells, sampled 180 days after TCRalphabeta/CD19-depleted stem cell transplant. The chain combines TRBV7-9 with TRBJ2-6; the match to TRBD1 covers 9 bases. The sequence came from a male patient aged 10 to 17 who had a stem cell transplant for acute lymphoblastic leukemia, so the T cells may come from the graft donor. DNA for the CDR3: TGTGCCAGCAGGGAACGGGACAGGGCGAGCTCTGGGGCCAACGTCCTGACTTTC. It specifies CASRERDRASSGANVLTF.